This T cell receptor beta chain emerged from a study of control samples from healthy donors and cancer patients. V lost 0 bases, J lost 4 bases, and 2 bases lay in between. Germline V lookup: CDR1 SGDLS, CDR2 YYNGEE. This CDR3 has 13 residues. Only in-frame clones appear in the TCRdb table, and some are missing; sequencing was by immunoSEQ multiplex PCR. The sample has about 120,000 clones, roughly 91% seen once; the top ten hold approximately 2.3%. This receptor was identified in a woman aged 70 to 79 in good health. The chain joins TRBV9 to TRBJ2-6; no definite D call. The specimen was blood. The CDR3 region is CASSVVGANVLTF. The CDR3 coding sequence is TGTGCCAGCAGCGTAGTAGGGGCCAACGTCCTGACTTTC.